This TCR beta chain was captured in a study of blood T cell repertoires in COVID-19. Participant-reported clinical history was the basis for cohort assignment. V trimming: 0 bases; J trimming: 2 bases; junction bases outside the gene matches: 4. This CDR3 is built from 15 residues. Germline loops: CDR1 SGDLS, CDR2 YYNGEE. Profiling relied on immunoSEQ multiplex PCR, and the TCRdb table lists in-frame clones only, not all of them. Here the sample spans approximately 250,000 clones, approximately 85% being singletons. The chain employs TRBV9 and TRBJ1-2; TRBD1 matches at 7 bases. Input material: PBMCs or T cells enriched from blood (not recorded which). This clonotype was sampled from a woman between 45 and 60 years old with acute COVID-19. Here the CDR3 DNA reads TGTGCCAGCAGCGTAGCTTGGGACAGAAACTATGGCTACACCTTC. The encoded protein is CASSVAWDRNYGYTF.